Below, 24 T cell receptor beta chains from the same sample are listed, as sequenced in a study of cytomegalovirus exposure and HLA in healthy donors. The PCR ran on 60 Vbeta and 13 Jbeta primers. The table came from immunoSEQ multiplex PCR; TCRdb's copy has only in-frame clones and leaves some out. The sample lists fewer than 200,000 clones, around 86% occurring once. Material for sequencing was PBMCs. The receptors stem from a girl aged 2 to 10 in good health and CMV-seropositive.

The chain recombines TRBV5-1 with TRBJ2-1; possible D gene TRBD2, 6 bases. In germline, CDR1 is SGHRS, CDR2 YFSETQ. The CDR3 loop spans 16 amino acids. Trimming took off 0 bases at V and 9 bases at J, with 19 bases between the two ends. The CDR3 nucleotides are TGCGCCAGCAGCTTGGAGGGCTCCGGGGGTTCGGGTGAGCAGTTCTTC. It specifies CASSLEGSGGSGEQFF. The full variable domain, completed using reference TRBV5-1 and TRBJ2-1, is KAGVTQTPRYLIKTRGQQVTLSCSPISGHRSVSWYQQTPGQGLQFLFEYFSETQRNKGNFPGRFSGRQFSNSRSEMNVSTLELGDSALYLCASSLEGSGGSGEQFFGPGTRLTVL.

The gene calls are TRBV7-3 and TRBJ2-7, with D tentatively TRBD2 (6 bases). V lost 3 bases to trimming and J lost 1 base, with 13 bases between them. Germline V lookup: CDR1 SGHTA, CDR2 FQGTGA. There are 15 residues in the CDR3. Here the CDR3 DNA reads TGTGCCAGCAGCTTGTGGGCTAGCGCTTCCTACGAGCAGTACTTC. This encodes CASSLWASASYEQYF.

The chain couples TRBV10-1 to TRBJ2-7, with 14 bases that match TRBD2. Germline lookup yields CDR1 WNHNN and CDR2 SYGVQD (reference sequence). This CDR3 spans 16 amino acids. V lost 0 bases, J lost 4 bases, and 2 bases stayed unmatched. CDR3 loop: CASSESGLAGEYEQYF. Here the CDR3 DNA reads TGCGCCAGCAGTGAGTCGGGACTAGCGGGGGAATACGAGCAGTACTTC.

This sequence joins TRBV4-1 and TRBJ2-1; 7 bases fit TRBD2. Germline V gives CDR1 MGHRA, CDR2 YSYEKL. The V gene end was trimmed by 5 bases and the J gene end by 3 bases; junction bases not matched to a gene: 13. The CDR3 is 17 amino acids. CDR3 DNA: TGCGCCAGCAGCACGATGGCGCGCAGGGAGGGCTACAATGAGCAGTTCTTC. Its translation: CASSTMARREGYNEQFF.

The CDR3 DNA reads TGTGCCAGTAGTAAGGCTAGCGGCGCCTACAATGAGCAGTTCTTC. Translation: CASSKASGAYNEQFF. The chain has TRBV19 and TRBJ2-1, with 7 bases identical to TRBD2. Germline CDR1 reads LNHDA; CDR2 reads SQIVND (reference sequence). The CDR3 contains 15 residues. The trim removed 4 bases at V and 2 bases at J, leaving 5 bases unmatched.

The chain employs TRBV19 and TRBJ1-5; D is uncertain. The V end was cut by 5 bases, the J end by 4 bases, with 6 bases between. In germline, CDR1 is LNHDA, CDR2 SQIVND (reference sequence). This CDR3 is 12 amino acids long. In DNA form, the CDR3 reads TGTGCCAGTAGTCGGGTTAATCAGCCCCAGCATTTT. Translated, it gives CASSRVNQPQHF.

This chain connects TRBV5-1 to TRBJ1-1; D is perhaps TRBD1 (6 bases). This CDR3 has 14 residues. Germline CDR1 SGHRS, CDR2 YFSETQ. With 5 bases removed from V and 8 bases from J, the gap between germline ends came to 19 bases. The CDR3 spells CASSFYTGTPEAFF. Written as DNA, the CDR3 is TGCGCCAGCAGTTTTTACACCGGGACACCCGAAGCTTTCTTT. Variable domain in full (rest from reference TRBV5-1 and TRBJ1-1): KAGVTQTPRYLIKTRGQQVTLSCSPISGHRSVSWYQQTPGQGLQFLFEYFSETQRNKGNFPGRFSGRQFSNSRSEMNVSTLELGDSALYLCASSFYTGTPEAFFGQGTRLTVV.

The genes are TRBV9 and TRBJ1-4; 7 nucleotides agree with TRBD1. V lost 0 bases and J lost 4; bases outside the gene matches: 9. CDR1 is SGDLS and CDR2 is YYNGEE in the germline V gene. The CDR3 is 17 amino acids. The CDR3 region is CASSVGGQVIGNEKLFF. The CDR3 region has the DNA TGTGCCAGCAGCGTAGGAGGACAGGTCATCGGTAATGAAAAACTGTTTTTT.

The genes are TRBV5-1 and TRBJ1-2; 9 nucleotides agree with TRBD1. J was trimmed by 3 bases and V by 5 bases; bases with no gene match: 14. The CDR3 is 17 residues long. In germline, CDR1 is SGHRS, CDR2 YFSETQ. CDR3 bases: TGCGCCAGCAGTCGAACGGGAACGGGACAGGGATACTATGGCTACACCTTC. This codes for CASSRTGTGQGYYGYTF.

The chain carries TRBV29-1 and TRBJ2-3; 11 bases match TRBD2. Germline V gives CDR1 SQVTM, CDR2 ANQGSEA. The CDR3 totals 16 residues. Losses at the gene ends were 3 bases for V and 2 bases for J; bases not matched to a gene: 7. As DNA, the CDR3 is TGCAGCGTTGACCTTACTAGCGGGAGTCTCACAGATACGCAGTATTTT. It codes for CSVDLTSGSLTDTQYF.

This chain joins TRBV29-1 and TRBJ2-1; weak D call: TRBD1 (6 bases). CDR1 SQVTM and CDR2 ANQGSEA come from the germline V gene. Trimming stripped 5 bases from V and 3 bases from J, with 20 bases between. This CDR3 spans 16 amino acids. CDR3 residues: CSVLGGMDADYNEQFF. In DNA form, the CDR3 reads TGCAGCGTTTTAGGGGGTATGGATGCGGACTACAATGAGCAGTTCTTC.

The chain links TRBV28 to TRBJ2-7, with TRBD1 matching over 8 bases. CDR3 length equals 14 residues. The trim removed 2 bases at V and 6 bases at J, leaving 6 bases unmatched. CDR1 is MDHEN and CDR2 is SYDVKM in the germline V gene. The CDR3 region has the DNA TGTGCCAGCAGTTTACCGGACAGGGCTCGCGAGCAGTACTTC. It encodes CASSLPDRAREQYF.

The chain uses TRBV5-6 and TRBJ2-5; TRBD1 aligns across 11 bases. This CDR3 comprises 15 residues. Germline CDR1 is SGHDT and CDR2 is YYEEEE. V lost 1 base and J lost 5; bases outside the gene matches: 4. Here the CDR3 DNA reads TGTGCCAGCAGCTTGATCGGGACAGGGGGGGAGACCCAGTACTTC. It specifies CASSLIGTGGETQYF.

CDR3 loop: CASSPMTGVAEKLFF. CDR3 DNA sequence: TGTGCCAGCAGCCCAATGACAGGGGTGGCTGAAAAACTGTTTTTT. The chain joins TRBV7-8 to TRBJ1-4; 8 bases agree with TRBD1. Per germline, CDR1 SGHVS and CDR2 FQNEAQ. This CDR3 has 15 residues. Trimming cost V 5 bases and J 7 bases; bases outside gene matches: 9.

The chain carries TRBV5-4 and TRBJ2-3; 11 bases fit TRBD2. The CDR3 sequence is 15 residues long. Trimming took 6 bases from V and 1 from J; bases not matched to a gene: 4. Germline V CDR1 and CDR2: SGHNT, YYREEE (reference sequence). For the CDR3, the DNA is TGTGCCAGCAACCCGGGACTAGCGGGCACAGATACGCAGTATTTT. Translated, it gives CASNPGLAGTDTQYF.

V gene TRBV28 combines with J gene TRBJ2-7; D possibly corresponds to TRBD1 (6 bases). Between the trimmed V and J ends, which lost 4 bases and 3 bases, there was a span of 16 bases. The CDR3 covers 15 residues. Germline V gives CDR1 MDHEN, CDR2 SYDVKM. CDR3 sequence (DNA): TGTGCCAGCAGTTCCGGGACAAGGGTCCACTACGAGCAGTACTTC. Its translation: CASSSGTRVHYEQYF.

The gene calls are TRBV4-1 and TRBJ2-7; tentative D call: TRBD2 (5 bases). Trimming took off 5 bases at V and 0 bases at J, with 11 bases between the two ends. This CDR3 has 14 residues. Germline V gives CDR1 MGHRA, CDR2 YSYEKL. CDR3 sequence: CASSVTTSSYEQYF. CDR3 bases: TGCGCCAGCAGCGTGACTACCTCCTCCTACGAGCAGTACTTC.

The V and J genes are TRBV7-8 and TRBJ1-5; D call uncertain. Between the trimmed V and J ends, which lost 5 bases and 5 bases, there was a span of 16 bases. Per the germline V gene, CDR1 is SGHVS and CDR2 is FQNEAQ. The CDR3 extends over 15 amino acids. The CDR3 here is CASSPEGLSDQPQHF. DNA of the CDR3: TGTGCCAGCAGCCCCGAGGGCCTGTCTGATCAGCCCCAGCATTTT.

The chain joins TRBV4-1 to TRBJ1-2; D perhaps matches TRBD1 (5 bases). Germline CDR1 is MGHRA and CDR2 is YSYEKL. V was cut by 5 bases and J by 3 bases, with 10 bases left in between. CDR3 length equals 13 residues. CDR3 sequence reads: CASSSRGDYGYTF. The CDR3 DNA reads TGCGCCAGCAGCAGTCGGGGGGACTATGGCTACACCTTC.

The chain joins TRBV5-1 to TRBJ2-1; D is perhaps TRBD2 (6 bases). V was trimmed by 4 bases and J by 10 bases, leaving 12 bases between them. CDR3 length equals 12 residues. Per the germline V gene, CDR1 is SGHRS and CDR2 is YFSETQ. Written as DNA, the CDR3 is TGCGCCAGCAGCCTTTTGGAGGGGGAGCAGTTCTTC. Translation: CASSLLEGEQFF.

This clone was detected only a few times. The gene calls are TRBV10-3 and TRBJ2-1, with a weak D call TRBD2 (5 bases). The CDR3 spans 13 residues. The V and J ends lost 3 bases and 2 bases respectively, with 5 bases between them. Germline V gene lookup returns CDR1 ENHRY and CDR2 SYGVKD. Here the CDR3 reads CAISDGAYNEQFF. CDR3 DNA: TGTGCCATCAGTGACGGGGCCTACAATGAGCAGTTCTTC.

This chain connects TRBV9 to TRBJ1-1; D perhaps matches TRBD1 (5 bases). The V end lost 0 bases, the J end lost 10 bases, and 19 bases lay between the germline ends. The CDR3 has 15 residues. Germline V gene sequence: CDR1 SGDLS, CDR2 YYNGEE. This CDR3 is CASSVDGGDAGRAFF. CDR3 sequence (DNA): TGTGCCAGCAGCGTAGACGGAGGGGACGCGGGGAGAGCTTTCTTT.

The V gene is TRBV25-1, the J gene TRBJ1-3; D gene unclear. Trimming removed 4 bases from V and 0 bases from J, with 16 bases in between. Germline loops: CDR1 MGHDK, CDR2 SYGVNS. The CDR3 is 17 residues long. CDR3 DNA: TGTGCCAGCAGTGCACCAGGTCCTCCCTCCTCTGGAAACACCATATATTTT. Its translation: CASSAPGPPSSGNTIYF. The variable domain in full, with the rest retrieved from reference TRBV25-1 and TRBJ1-3, is EADIYQTPRYLVIGTGKKITLECSQTMGHDKMYWYQQDPGMELHLIHYSYGVNSTEKGDLSSESTVSRIRTEHFPLTLESARPSHTSQYLCASSAPGPPSSGNTIYFGEGSWLTVV.

This chain links TRBV20-1 with TRBJ2-1, with D tentatively TRBD2 (5 bases). V was clipped by 6 bases and J by 7 bases, with 10 bases between them. The CDR3 covers 11 residues. Germline V gene lookup returns CDR1 DFQATT and CDR2 SNEGSKA (reference sequence). The CDR3 DNA follows: TGCAGTGCCCGGGGTGGGAATGAGCAGTTCTTC. Translation gives CSARGGNEQFF.